The rows below give T cell receptor beta chains drawn from one sample of a study of cytomegalovirus exposure and HLA in healthy donors. TCRdb keeps only in-frame clones here, not all; method: immunoSEQ multiplex PCR. Among 85,000 to 90,000 clones listed, under 80% were seen once. Sequencing used PBMCs. The receptors come from a man aged 30 to 39 in good health and CMV-seropositive. Both conserved end residues are part of each CDR3. Each record gives: D gene, clone size, J gene, V gene, CDR3 protein, CDR3 DNA. D genes are given only for firm matches. Expanded clones get a size class; other rows say once, few or many, or leave the size out.

>-|-|TRBJ2-3|TRBV5-1
CASSLAVDTQYF
TGCGCCAGCAGCTTGGCCGTGGATACGCAGTATTTT
>-|few|TRBJ1-5|TRBV18
CASSPDSYSNQPQHF
TGTGCCAGCTCACCTGACAGTTATAGCAATCAGCCCCAGCATTTT
>-|-|TRBJ2-5|TRBV4-1
CASSRGGRAQETQYF
TGCGCCAGCAGCAGGGGGGGCAGAGCTCAAGAGACCCAGTACTTC
>TRBD2|-|TRBJ2-5|TRBV7-3
CASSLNPSGETQYF
TGTGCCAGCAGCTTAAATCCTAGCGGAGAGACCCAGTACTTC
>-|-|TRBJ1-2|TRBV23-1
CASSQNPRNYGYTF
TGCGCCAGCAGTCAAAACCCCAGGAACTATGGCTACACCTTC
>TRBD2|-|TRBJ2-3|TRBV19
CASSPSPGGMDGTQYF
TGTGCCAGTAGTCCCAGCCCGGGGGGGATGGACGGTACGCAGTATTTT
>-|-|TRBJ2-1|TRBV5-1
CASSDPGSYNEQFF
TGCGCCAGCAGCGACCCGGGGTCCTACAATGAGCAGTTCTTC
>TRBD1|few|TRBJ1-5|TRBV30
CAWSVVSGGGQPQHF
TGTGCCTGGAGTGTGGTATCAGGGGGTGGTCAGCCCCAGCATTTT
>TRBD1|-|TRBJ1-6|TRBV6-1
CASRGQAPDTPLHF
TGTGCCAGCAGGGGACAGGCACCCGATACACCCCTCCACTTT
>-|-|TRBJ2-2|TRBV29-1
CSVGSGTNTGELFF
TGCAGCGTTGGTTCAGGAACGAACACCGGGGAGCTGTTTTTT
>TRBD2|-|TRBJ2-5|TRBV30
CAWAGVQETQYF
TGTGCCTGGGCGGGGGTTCAAGAGACCCAGTACTTC
>TRBD2|-|TRBJ2-5|TRBV5-1
CASSEKPTSGAQETQYF
TGCGCCAGCAGCGAGAAACCGACTAGCGGGGCACAAGAGACCCAGTACTTC
>-|-|TRBJ2-5|TRBV30
CAWSGQQETQYF
TGTGCCTGGAGTGGACAGCAAGAGACCCAGTACTTC
>-|few|TRBJ2-2|TRBV7-3
CASSSGGELFF
TGTGCCAGCTCCTCAGGGGGGGAGCTGTTTTTT
>TRBD1|once|TRBJ1-2|TRBV14
CASSRSRGQNYGYTF
TGTGCCAGCAGCCGGTCCCGGGGACAGAACTATGGCTACACCTTC
>-|few|TRBJ1-1|TRBV9
CASSVGGVSAEAFF
TGTGCCAGCAGCGTAGGGGGGGTATCCGCTGAAGCTTTCTTT
>-|-|TRBJ1-4|TRBV28
CASSGDSVATNEKLFF
TGTGCCAGCAGTGGAGACAGCGTTGCAACTAATGAAAAACTGTTTTTT
>-|-|TRBJ2-1|TRBV30
CAWSDHRSEQFF
TGTGCCTGGAGCGATCATAGGAGTGAGCAGTTCTTC
>TRBD2|-|TRBJ2-1|TRBV6-4
CASSYSGGIDNEQFF
TGTGCCAGCAGCTACAGCGGGGGGATCGACAATGAGCAGTTCTTC
>TRBD1|-|TRBJ2-7|TRBV30
CAWGDSLYEQYF
TGTGCCTGGGGGGACAGCCTCTACGAGCAGTACTTC
>-|-|TRBJ2-5|TRBV7-9
CASSRTPPGSKETQYF
TGTGCCAGCAGTAGAACCCCCCCGGGGTCAAAAGAGACCCAGTACTTC
>TRBD1|once|TRBJ2-3|TRBV23-1
CASSHLPVTGGTDTQYF
TGCGCCAGCAGTCACCTCCCCGTGACAGGGGGCACAGATACGCAGTATTTT
>-|once|TRBJ2-1|TRBV7-3
CASSPALGRVNEQFF
TGTGCCAGCAGCCCGGCTCTGGGCAGGGTCAATGAGCAGTTCTTC
>TRBD1|-|TRBJ1-3|TRBV19
CASSMGQGNGNTIYF
TGTGCCAGTAGTATGGGACAGGGGAATGGAAACACCATATATTTT
>TRBD1|-|TRBJ1-1|TRBV27
CASSLLPGTGNTEAFF
TGTGCCAGCAGTCTCCTCCCCGGGACAGGGAACACTGAAGCTTTCTTT
>TRBD2|many|TRBJ2-5|TRBV6-1
CASSELAGGQETQYF
TGTGCCAGCAGTGAACTAGCGGGGGGGCAAGAGACCCAGTACTTC
>TRBD1|-|TRBJ1-2|TRBV19
CASSTHTGENGYTF
TGTGCCAGTAGTACGCACACAGGGGAAAATGGCTACACCTTC
>TRBD1|-|TRBJ2-1|TRBV4-1
CASSQLTGGDSRGQFF
TGCGCCAGCAGCCAACTGACAGGGGGGGATAGTAGAGGGCAGTTCTTC
>TRBD2|-|TRBJ2-3|TRBV2
CASSDSRTSGADTQYF
TGTGCCAGCAGTGACTCGAGAACTAGCGGGGCAGATACGCAGTATTTT
>-|once|TRBJ1-2|TRBV27
CASSLVQGPYYGYTF
TGTGCCAGCAGTTTGGTCCAGGGTCCATACTATGGCTACACCTTC
>-|-|TRBJ1-1|TRBV6-1
CASSGLQGNTEAFF
TGTGCCAGCAGTGGCCTTCAGGGGAACACTGAAGCTTTCTTT
>-|few|TRBJ1-2|TRBV4-2
CASSLGHEGGYGYTF
TGTGCCAGCAGCTTGGGACATGAGGGCGGCTATGGCTACACCTTC
>-|-|TRBJ2-1|TRBV5-4
CASSLEQGSDEQFF
TGTGCCAGCAGCTTGGAACAGGGTTCGGATGAGCAGTTCTTC
>-|few|TRBJ1-1|TRBV4-2
CASSRGEMNTEAFF
TGTGCCAGCAGCCGGGGGGAGATGAACACTGAAGCTTTCTTT
>TRBD1|-|TRBJ2-7|TRBV5-1
CASSSGTGVYEQYF
TGCGCCAGCAGCTCTGGGACAGGGGTCTACGAGCAGTACTTC
>TRBD1|few|TRBJ1-1|TRBV18
CASSNRGLGAEAFF
TGTGCCAGCTCAAACAGGGGGTTAGGGGCTGAAGCTTTCTTT
>-|-|TRBJ2-3|TRBV18
CASSPQNTDTQYF
TGTGCCAGCTCACCCCAAAACACAGATACGCAGTATTTT
>-|-|TRBJ2-7|TRBV7-2
CASSSVGTWGQYF
TGTGCCAGCAGCTCGGTCGGGACTTGGGGGCAGTACTTC
>-|-|TRBJ1-6|TRBV6-1
CASTVYSYNSPLHF
TGTGCCAGCACGGTGTACTCCTATAATTCACCCCTCCACTTT
>-|-|TRBJ2-3|TRBV5-4
CASSLTGIDTQYF
TGTGCCAGCAGCTTGACAGGGATTGATACGCAGTATTTT
>TRBD2|-|TRBJ2-5|TRBV7-2
CASSLTSGETQYF
TGTGCCAGCAGCTTGACTAGCGGAGAGACCCAGTACTTC
>-|-|TRBJ1-2|TRBV29-1
CSVEGRGFYGYTF
TGCAGCGTTGAAGGGCGGGGGTTTTATGGCTACACCTTC
>TRBD1|-|TRBJ1-1|TRBV19
CASSRQGRTEAFF
TGTGCCAGTAGTAGACAGGGGAGAACTGAAGCTTTCTTT
>TRBD2|-|TRBJ2-3|TRBV6-5
CASSRPSGTDTQYF
TGTGCCAGCAGTCGACCTAGCGGGACAGATACGCAGTATTTT
>-|-|TRBJ1-3|TRBV11-2
CASSIPHGDTIYF
TGTGCCAGCAGCATACCCCACGGGGACACCATATATTTT
>-|-|TRBJ1-2|TRBV5-1
CASSLANQNRGYTF
TGCGCCAGCAGCTTGGCCAATCAGAACCGTGGCTACACCTTC
>-|-|TRBJ2-1|TRBV4-1
CASSQVQSYNEQFF
TGCGCCAGCAGCCAAGTACAGAGTTACAATGAGCAGTTCTTC
>TRBD1|-|TRBJ2-2|TRBV7-2
CASSLPYRTGNVELFF
TGTGCCAGCAGCTTACCATACCGGACAGGGAATGTAGAGCTGTTTTTT
>-|-|TRBJ2-7|TRBV28
CASSLTQVAYEQYF
TGTGCCAGCAGTTTAACTCAGGTTGCCTACGAGCAGTACTTC
>-|-|TRBJ2-1|TRBV29-1
CSVPTVGGSYNEQFF
TGCAGCGTCCCGACAGTGGGTGGGTCCTACAATGAGCAGTTCTTC
>TRBD1|-|TRBJ2-6|TRBV6-1
CASKQGATGANVLTF
TGTGCCAGCAAACAGGGGGCGACTGGGGCCAACGTCCTGACTTTC
>-|-|TRBJ2-1|TRBV29-1
CSVAGQGLVSYNEQFF
TGCAGCGTTGCCGGTCAGGGGTTGGTCTCCTACAATGAGCAGTTCTTC